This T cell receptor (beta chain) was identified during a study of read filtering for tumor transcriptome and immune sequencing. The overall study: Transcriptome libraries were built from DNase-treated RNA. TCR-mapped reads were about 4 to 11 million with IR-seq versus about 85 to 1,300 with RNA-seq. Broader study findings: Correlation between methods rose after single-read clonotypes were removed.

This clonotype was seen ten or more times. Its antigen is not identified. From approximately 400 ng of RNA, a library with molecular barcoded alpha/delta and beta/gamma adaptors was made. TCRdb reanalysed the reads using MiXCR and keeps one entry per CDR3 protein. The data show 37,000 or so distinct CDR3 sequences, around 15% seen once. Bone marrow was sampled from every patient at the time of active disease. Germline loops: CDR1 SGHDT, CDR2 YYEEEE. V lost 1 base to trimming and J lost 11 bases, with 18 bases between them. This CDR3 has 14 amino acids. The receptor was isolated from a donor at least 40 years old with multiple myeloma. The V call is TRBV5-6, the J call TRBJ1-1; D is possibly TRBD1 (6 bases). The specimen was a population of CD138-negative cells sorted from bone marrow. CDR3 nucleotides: TGTGCCAGCAGCTTGTACTGGACAGATGTAAGGGCTTTCTTT. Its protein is CASSLYWTDVRAFF. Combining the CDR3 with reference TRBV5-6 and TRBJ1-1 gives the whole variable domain DAGVTQSPTHLIKTRGQQVTLRCSPKSGHDTVSWYQQALGQGPQFIFQYYEEEERQRGNFPDRFSGHQFPNYSSELNVNALLLGDSALYLCASSLYWTDVRAFFGQGTRLTVV.